These T cell receptor beta chains were read from a single sample in a study of beta chain features in type 1 diabetes. Produced via immunoSEQ multiplex PCR; TCRdb's table is partial and in-frame only. The sample carries some 200,000 clones, under 20% recorded once. Input material: naive CD4+ T cells from blood. All receptors derive from a man younger than 40 with type 1 diabetes. The CDR3 runs from the conserved cysteine through the conserved F or W. Size is stated for part of the rows, as once, few or many counts, or as a class when the clone is expanded.

clone_size: NA
v_call: TRBV6-5
j_call: TRBJ2-5
cdr3_aa: CASSRSYQETQYF

clone_size: NA
v_call: TRBV15
j_call: TRBJ2-5
cdr3_aa: CATSRDRALGTQYF

clone_size: NA
v_call: TRBV30
j_call: TRBJ2-1
cdr3_aa: CAWSGRTYYNEQFF

clone_size: NA
v_call: TRBV2
j_call: TRBJ2-3
cdr3_aa: CASSVGRLDTQYF

clone_size: NA
v_call: TRBV15
j_call: TRBJ2-2
cdr3_aa: CATSRGQGTGELFF

clone_size: NA
v_call: TRBV7-9
j_call: TRBJ2-7
cdr3_aa: CASSLSQNEQYF

clone_size: NA
v_call: TRBV7-2
j_call: TRBJ2-3
cdr3_aa: CASTRSLGTGVEDTQYF

clone_size: few
v_call: TRBV14
j_call: TRBJ1-2
cdr3_aa: CASSPLRQRDYGYTF

clone_size: NA
v_call: TRBV7-9
j_call: TRBJ2-7
cdr3_aa: CASSLSQEQYF

clone_size: few
v_call: TRBV13
j_call: TRBJ1-1
cdr3_aa: CASSLTQDEAFF

clone_size: few
v_call: TRBV30
j_call: TRBJ1-5
cdr3_aa: CAWSVAVNQPQHF

clone_size: few
v_call: TRBV9
j_call: TRBJ2-5
cdr3_aa: CASSFNPSQETQYF

clone_size: few
v_call: TRBV10-3
j_call: TRBJ2-7
cdr3_aa: CAIRGQGGTSESYEQYF

clone_size: NA
v_call: TRBV5-1
j_call: TRBJ2-7
cdr3_aa: CASSLGFAGSYEQYF

clone_size: few
v_call: TRBV30
j_call: TRBJ2-7
cdr3_aa: CAADRQGSYEQYF

clone_size: NA
v_call: TRBV9
j_call: TRBJ2-1
cdr3_aa: CASSVRTGRLAGQYNEQFF

clone_size: few
v_call: TRBV10-3
j_call: TRBJ1-1
cdr3_aa: CAISSATEAFF

clone_size: NA
v_call: TRBV10-3
j_call: TRBJ2-5
cdr3_aa: CAIRGDRAERTQYF

clone_size: NA
v_call: TRBV15
j_call: TRBJ1-1
cdr3_aa: CATSPRGEGTEAFF

clone_size: NA
v_call: TRBV28
j_call: TRBJ1-5
cdr3_aa: CASSLNQPQHF

clone_size: NA
v_call: TRBV28
j_call: TRBJ2-1
cdr3_aa: CAGGLGRNEQFF

clone_size: few
v_call: TRBV7-9
j_call: TRBJ1-2
cdr3_aa: CASSFGDREVDGYTF

clone_size: NA
v_call: TRBV7-2
j_call: TRBJ1-2
cdr3_aa: CASSLAPGNGYTF

clone_size: NA
v_call: TRBV6-5
j_call: TRBJ2-7
cdr3_aa: CASSRDINYEQYF

clone_size: NA
v_call: TRBV7-9
j_call: TRBJ2-1
cdr3_aa: CASSLLGLAKQFF

clone_size: few
v_call: TRBV7-9
j_call: TRBJ2-1
cdr3_aa: CASSFGNNEQFF

clone_size: NA
v_call: TRBV30
j_call: TRBJ1-5
cdr3_aa: CAWRWRSNQPQHF

clone_size: NA
v_call: TRBV7-9
j_call: TRBJ2-1
cdr3_aa: CASSPPGLSYNEQFF

clone_size: NA
v_call: TRBV29-1
j_call: TRBJ1-3
cdr3_aa: CSVDTGTGNTIYF

clone_size: NA
v_call: TRBV29-1
j_call: TRBJ1-1
cdr3_aa: CSVEGPGGTEAFF

clone_size: NA
v_call: TRBV9
j_call: TRBJ2-6
cdr3_aa: CASTARQGSHSGANVLTF

clone_size: NA
v_call: TRBV7-9
j_call: TRBJ1-1
cdr3_aa: CASSPTVTNTEAFF

clone_size: NA
v_call: TRBV5-1
j_call: TRBJ1-1
cdr3_aa: CASSGQGLNTEAFF

clone_size: few
v_call: TRBV25-1
j_call: TRBJ2-1
cdr3_aa: CASSEPGQHNEQFF

clone_size: few
v_call: TRBV9
j_call: TRBJ2-5
cdr3_aa: CASSAGAGEGKTQYF

clone_size: few
v_call: TRBV28
j_call: TRBJ2-6
cdr3_aa: CASSLAIGPRAGGANVLTF

clone_size: few
v_call: TRBV14
j_call: TRBJ1-1
cdr3_aa: CASSQTLGTEAFF

clone_size: few
v_call: TRBV14
j_call: TRBJ2-7
cdr3_aa: CASSQASGRAYEQYF

clone_size: few
v_call: TRBV29-1
j_call: TRBJ2-2
cdr3_aa: CSVVAGLNTGELFF

clone_size: few
v_call: TRBV7-3
j_call: TRBJ2-1
cdr3_aa: CASSLASLLMVPHNEQFF

clone_size: NA
v_call: TRBV20-1
j_call: TRBJ2-7
cdr3_aa: CSTGSTYEQYF

clone_size: few
v_call: TRBV25-1
j_call: TRBJ2-7
cdr3_aa: CASRALGEQYF

clone_size: few
v_call: TRBV25-1
j_call: TRBJ2-1
cdr3_aa: CASSPPVPANEQFF

clone_size: NA
v_call: TRBV9
j_call: TRBJ2-5
cdr3_aa: CASSLTLQETQYF

clone_size: few
v_call: TRBV5-1
j_call: TRBJ2-7
cdr3_aa: CASSTTGAEQYF

clone_size: few
v_call: TRBV4-1
j_call: TRBJ2-1
cdr3_aa: CASSQVGSGRREFF

clone_size: few
v_call: TRBV6-6
j_call: TRBJ2-5
cdr3_aa: CASSPTGSETQYF

clone_size: NA
v_call: TRBV27
j_call: TRBJ1-2
cdr3_aa: CASSWGKNYGYTF

clone_size: NA
v_call: TRBV9
j_call: TRBJ1-2
cdr3_aa: CASSQLNSGYTF

clone_size: NA
v_call: TRBV13
j_call: TRBJ2-5
cdr3_aa: CASSPGPQETQYF